This passage covers 31 T cell receptor beta chains from one sample sequenced in a study of human T cells and chemical hapten exposure. In TCRdb, the RACE reads were re-called with MiXCR into one record per CDR3 protein. Counted here are 85,000 or so distinct CDR3 sequences, about 11% occurring once; the ten biggest clones make up 4% to 5.5%. Sample time point: patch test 1, 2 weeks after DPC sensitization. Treatment given: therapeutic diphenylcyclopropenone sensitization with weekly scalp DPC. Sequencing was performed on whole blood, taken in connection with sensitization to the hapten diphenylcyclopropenone (DPC). The receptor set was obtained from a woman aged 45-59 years with alopecia areata. Some clones in this sample may be carry-over from other donors' samples.

The chain recombines TRBV7-9 with TRBJ2-7; 9 bases match TRBD1. V was pared by 4 bases and J by 3 bases, with 10 bases of the junction left unmatched. The CDR3 extends over 16 amino acids. Germline V lookup: CDR1 SEHNR, CDR2 FQNEAQ (reference sequence). As DNA, the CDR3 is TGTGCCAGCAGCTCAAGCCGCGGGACAGGGATCTACGAGCAGTACTTC. It encodes CASSSSRGTGIYEQYF.

The rearrangement links TRBV6-6 to TRBJ2-3, with TRBD2 matching 8 bases. In germline, CDR1 is MNHNY, CDR2 SVGAGI (reference sequence). The CDR3 length is 15 residues. J was trimmed by 5 bases and V by 0 bases; bases with no gene match: 4. Here the CDR3 reads CASSYSVLAGDTQYF. DNA of the CDR3: TGTGCCAGCAGTTACTCCGTTCTAGCGGGAGATACGCAGTATTTT.

This clonotype came up a few times. The chain combines TRBV29-1 with TRBJ2-5; D gene uncertain. CDR1 and CDR2 from the germline V gene are SQVTM and ANQGSEA. Deletions cut 5 bases from V and 2 bases from J, with 3 bases between. The length of the CDR3 is 10 residues. CDR3 region: CSVTQETQYF. CDR3 nucleotides: TGCAGCGTTACACAAGAGACCCAGTACTTC.

As regards this clonotype: One end of the junction does not line up with germline, which may come from a read error. The chain uses TRBV3-1 and TRBJ1-6, with D hard to call. The CDR3 length is 17 residues. Germline CDR1 is LGHDT and CDR2 is YNNKEL (reference sequence). CDR3 region: CASSQDVISSYNSPLYF. In DNA form, the CDR3 reads TGTGCCAGCAGCCAAGACGTGATCAGCTCCTATAATTCACCCCTCTACTTT.

This clonotype was recorded at least ten times. V and J are TRBV5-1 and TRBJ2-7; D is unresolved. CDR3 size: 14 residues. Trimming pared 4 bases from V and 3 bases from J, leaving 14 bases between. The germline V gene has CDR1 SGHRS and CDR2 YFSETQ. The CDR3 is CASSNLGRDYEQYF. The DNA for the CDR3 is TGCGCCAGCAGCAATCTTGGCCGAGACTACGAGCAGTACTTC.

This clonotype was observed many times. This rearrangement joins TRBV27 to TRBJ2-7; D gene unclear. Germline V CDR1 and CDR2: MNHEY, SMNVEV (reference sequence). V lost 4 bases and J 3 bases, leaving 16 bases between the germline ends. CDR3 length: 15 amino acids. DNA for the CDR3: TGTGCCAGCAGTTCTAGGAGAATAGGAGTCTACGAGCAGTACTTC. It translates to CASSSRRIGVYEQYF.

This clonotype was counted ten times or more. This chain joins TRBV28 and TRBJ2-7; 7 bases line up with TRBD2. CDR3 length equals 16 residues. Germline lookup yields CDR1 MDHEN and CDR2 SYDVKM. J lost 0 bases, V lost 7 bases, and 12 bases had no gene match. CDR3 nucleotide sequence: TGTGCCAGCATCGAACCGGGGGGAACCAGCTCCTACGAGCAGTACTTC. It specifies CASIEPGGTSSYEQYF.

In this sample, this clonotype turned up a few times. The rearrangement uses TRBV18 and TRBJ2-7; maybe TRBD1 (6 bases). The CDR3 has 14 amino acids. The V and J ends lost 3 bases and 3 bases respectively, with 12 bases between them. Germline CDR1 KGHSH, CDR2 LQKENI. CDR3 DNA: TGTGCCAGCTCACCTCGGACAGCCCTCTACGAGCAGTACTTC. Amino acid sequence: CASSPRTALYEQYF.

The chain carries TRBV29-1 and TRBJ2-2; D might be TRBD2 (5 bases). CDR1 SQVTM and CDR2 ANQGSEA come from the germline V gene. The CDR3 has 13 amino acids. V lost 7 bases and J 0 bases, leaving 9 bases between the germline ends. The CDR3 nucleotides are TGCAGCGGGAGGAGGACGAACACCGGGGAGCTGTTTTTT. Amino acid sequence: CSGRRTNTGELFF.

This clonotype was detected ten times or more. This chain links TRBV3-1 with TRBJ2-7; TRBD2 agrees at 13 bases. CDR1 is LGHDT and CDR2 is YNNKEL in the germline V gene (reference sequence). Germline trimming cut 4 bases from V and 3 bases from J; bases unmatched to any gene: 3. The CDR3 consists of 15 residues. CDR3 loop: CASSPGLAGSYEQYF. Written as DNA, the CDR3 is TGTGCCAGCAGCCCGGGACTAGCGGGGAGCTACGAGCAGTACTTC.

At least ten counts were recorded for this clonotype. This chain links TRBV7-6 with TRBJ2-7, with a tentative D call TRBD1 (5 bases). From germline, CDR1 is SGHVS and CDR2 FNYEAQ. The V end lost 5 bases, the J end lost 0 bases, and 14 bases lay between the germline ends. The CDR3 consists of 15 residues. The CDR3 loop is CASSSQTESSYEQYF. CDR3 DNA: TGTGCCAGCAGCAGCCAGACAGAAAGCTCCTACGAGCAGTACTTC.

This clonotype occurred many times. The V gene is TRBV5-1, the J gene TRBJ1-1; the match to TRBD1 covers 9 bases. Germline V CDR1 and CDR2: SGHRS, YFSETQ. Trimming at V came to 4 bases and at J to 4 bases, leaving 2 bases not matched to a gene. The CDR3 covers 13 residues. CDR3 DNA: TGCGCCAGCAGCAAGGACAGGGGCACTGAAGCTTTCTTT. Its protein product is CASSKDRGTEAFF.

This clonotype turned up a few times. The chain combines TRBV21-1 with TRBJ2-3; whether TRBD2, the table's D call, matches the DNA was not checked. TRBV21-1 is recorded as a pseudogene. The CDR3 has 16 amino acids. CDR3 protein: CASSKGWSGRTDTQYF. CDR3 bases: TGTGCCAGCAGCAAAGGGTGGAGCGGGAGGACAGATACGCAGTATTTT.

There are a few counts of this clonotype. V gene TRBV20-1 combines with J gene TRBJ2-1; TRBD2 matches at 7 bases. This CDR3 contains 14 residues. V shed 1 base and J 3 bases; nucleotides not matched to a gene: 3. Per germline, CDR1 DFQATT and CDR2 SNEGSKA (reference sequence). The CDR3 loop is CSARGGSIYNEQFF. For the CDR3, the DNA is TGCAGTGCTAGAGGCGGGAGCATCTACAATGAGCAGTTCTTC.

This clonotype came up a few times. The chain employs TRBV6-2 or TRBV6-3 and TRBJ2-5; D uncertain. CDR3 length: 14 amino acids. CDR1 and CDR2 from the germline V gene are MNHEY and SVGEGT. Deletions cut 6 bases from V and 1 base from J, with 12 bases between. The CDR3 coding sequence is TGTGCCAGCAGGAGCCTCGGATCCCAAGAGACCCAGTACTTC. Translation gives CASRSLGSQETQYF.

V is TRBV24-1 and J is TRBJ2-7, with D hard to call. Germline V lookup: CDR1 KGHDR, CDR2 SFDVKD. V gave up 5 bases and J gave up 0 bases, with 4 bases separating them. The CDR3 has 12 residues. The CDR3 here is CATSGSSYEQYF. The CDR3 nucleotides read TGTGCCACCAGTGGTAGCTCCTACGAGCAGTACTTC.

The chain links TRBV11-3 to TRBJ2-3; 13 nucleotides agree with TRBD2. Germline assignment: CDR1 SGHNT and CDR2 YENEEA. With V trimmed by 5 bases and J by 1 base, 9 bases remained unmatched. This CDR3 has 18 residues. The DNA for the CDR3 is TGTGCCAGCAGCCAAACTAGCGGGGGGGCATTCGGCACAGATACGCAGTATTTT. Translating it yields CASSQTSGGAFGTDTQYF.

This clonotype was counted only a few times. The chain has TRBV28 and TRBJ1-4; 7 bases agree with TRBD1. The J segment lost 8 bases and the V segment lost 5 bases, leaving 11 bases of the junction unmatched. The CDR3 is 15 amino acids. CDR1 is MDHEN, CDR2 SYDVKM, per germline. CDR3 sequence reads: CASSRLQGKDEKLFF. The CDR3 DNA reads TGTGCCAGCAGTCGCTTACAGGGGAAAGACGAAAAACTGTTTTTT. The whole variable domain, filled in from reference TRBV28 and TRBJ1-4, reads DVKVTQSSRYLVKRTGEKVFLECVQDMDHENMFWYRQDPGLGLRLIYFSYDVKMKEKGDIPEGYSVSREKKERFSLILESASTNQTSMYLCASSRLQGKDEKLFFGSGTQLSVL.

In its sample, this clonotype was seen a few times. V gene TRBV20-1 combines with J gene TRBJ2-7; 11 positions agree with TRBD2. With 3 bases clipped from V and 6 bases from J, the junction kept 4 bases outside the gene matches. CDR3 length equals 13 residues. CDR1 DFQATT and CDR2 SNEGSKA come from the germline V gene (reference sequence). CDR3 loop: CSARTSGTPEQYF. The CDR3, as DNA: TGCAGTGCTAGGACTAGCGGGACCCCCGAGCAGTACTTC.

The chain carries TRBV20-1 and TRBJ2-2; weak D call: TRBD1 (6 bases). The germline V gene has CDR1 DFQATT and CDR2 SNEGSKA (reference sequence). With 0 bases removed from V and 0 bases from J, the gap between germline ends came to 8 bases. CDR3 length equals 15 residues. As DNA, the CDR3 is TGCAGTGCTAGAGACCCAGGGGCGAACACCGGGGAGCTGTTTTTT. It encodes CSARDPGANTGELFF.

The chain is built from TRBV11-2 and TRBJ2-3, with a possible D match to TRBD2 (5 bases). CDR1 is SGHAT and CDR2 is FQNNGV in the germline V gene. This CDR3 is 14 amino acids long. V was shortened by 0 bases and J by 8 bases, with 12 bases between the two germline ends. The CDR3 protein is CASSLDLGVGTQYF. Written as DNA, the CDR3 is TGTGCCAGCAGCTTAGATCTGGGAGTCGGTACGCAGTATTTT.

The J gene is TRBJ2-1, the V gene TRBV6-5; 8 nucleotides agree with TRBD1. CDR3 size: 13 residues. J was trimmed by 8 bases and V by 4 bases; bases with no gene match: 4. Germline values: CDR1 MNHEY, CDR2 SVGAGI. CDR3 sequence (DNA): TGTGCCAGCAGTTCGGACAGGGTCCATGAGCAGTTCTTC. Translating it yields CASSSDRVHEQFF.

The J gene is TRBJ1-1, the V gene TRBV6-5; D is unclear. Trimming took off 2 bases at V and 8 bases at J, with 12 bases between the two ends. The CDR3 is made up of 13 amino acids. Germline V gene sequence: CDR1 MNHEY, CDR2 SVGAGI. In nucleotides, the CDR3 is TGTGCCAGCAGTTACGAGAAGAAGGCCGAAGCTTTCTTT. As protein: CASSYEKKAEAFF.

Many counts were recorded for this clonotype. As DNA, the CDR3 is TGCAGCCTTGCAGGGGTTACTGAAGCTTTCTTT. Amino acid sequence: CSLAGVTEAFF. The rearrangement joins TRBV29-1 to TRBJ1-1; D is possibly TRBD1 (6 bases). Germline values: CDR1 SQVTM, CDR2 ANQGSEA. The length of the CDR3 is 11 residues. V was pared by 8 bases and J by 5 bases, with 12 bases between. Drawing the rest from reference TRBV29-1 and TRBJ1-1, the complete variable domain is SAVISQKPSRDICQRGTSLTIQCQVDSQVTMMFWYRQQPGQSLTLIATANQGSEATYESGFVIDKFPISRPNLTFSTLTVSNMSPEDSSIYLCSLAGVTEAFFGQGTRLTVV.

The gene calls are TRBV30 and TRBJ2-5; D is undetermined. Germline V gene sequence: CDR1 GTSNPN, CDR2 SVGIG (reference sequence). This CDR3 region has 11 residues. V was trimmed by 3 bases and J by 2 bases, leaving 4 bases between them. CDR3 loop: CAWSVQETQYF. In nucleotides, the CDR3 is TGTGCCTGGAGCGTTCAAGAGACCCAGTACTTC.

This clonotype showed up just a few times. The chain links TRBV19 to TRBJ2-1; 15 nucleotides agree with TRBD2. With V trimmed by 6 bases and J by 0 bases, 3 bases remained unmatched. The CDR3 is 17 amino acids. The germline CDR1 and CDR2 sequences are LNHDA and SQIVND (reference sequence). The CDR3 nucleotides are TGTGCCAGTAGCGGGACTAGCGGGAGGCACTCCTACAATGAGCAGTTCTTC. Residues: CASSGTSGRHSYNEQFF.

The chain joins TRBV20-1 to TRBJ2-6; D is undetermined. Germline loops: CDR1 DFQATT, CDR2 SNEGSKA (reference sequence). This CDR3 is 15 amino acids long. The V end lost 0 bases, the J end lost 0 bases, and 6 bases lay between the germline ends. The CDR3 coding sequence is TGCAGTGCTAGAGATCTGGGCTCTGGGGCCAACGTCCTGACTTTC. Translating gives CSARDLGSGANVLTF.

V usage is TRBV5-3 and J usage is TRBJ2-1; the D gene is possibly TRBD1 (5 bases). TRBV5-3 is an ORF for which the function is uncertain. This CDR3 comprises 16 residues. V was pared by 4 bases and J by 1 base, with 15 bases between. The CDR3 bases are TGTGCCAGAAGCAATCGGACAAACGGTTCCTACAATGAGCAGTTCTTC. Amino acids: CARSNRTNGSYNEQFF.

The CDR3 reads CASSLTGANTGELFF. CDR3 DNA: TGTGCCAGCAGCCTGACAGGGGCGAACACCGGGGAGCTGTTTTTT. The rearrangement uses TRBV5-4 and TRBJ2-2, with 8 bases aligning to TRBD1. This CDR3 comprises 15 residues. Trimming cost V 4 bases and J 0 bases; bases outside gene matches: 2. Per germline, CDR1 SGHNT and CDR2 YYREEE (reference sequence). Together with reference TRBV5-4 and TRBJ2-2, the CDR3 gives the full variable domain: ETGVTQSPTHLIKTRGQQVTLRCSSQSGHNTVSWYQQALGQGPQFIFQYYREEENGRGNFPPRFSGLQFPNYSSELNVNALELDDSALYLCASSLTGANTGELFFGEGSRLTVL.

This clonotype was detected many times. This chain uses TRBV11-2 with TRBJ2-2; D is unclear. Per germline, CDR1 SGHAT and CDR2 FQNNGV. The length of the CDR3 is 17 residues. Trimming took 2 bases from V and 5 from J, leaving 18 bases between them. CDR3 residues: CASSLNIRGGWTGELFF. The DNA of the CDR3 is TGTGCCAGCAGCTTAAATATCCGCGGCGGTTGGACCGGGGAGCTGTTTTTT.

V gene TRBV7-2 combines with J gene TRBJ2-3, with D perhaps matching TRBD1 or TRBD2 (6 bases each). V was trimmed by 1 base and J by 6 bases, leaving 11 bases between them. Germline lookup yields CDR1 SGHTA and CDR2 FQGNSA. The CDR3 is 14 amino acids. The CDR3 is CASSLDGGADTQYF. The CDR3 DNA reads TGTGCCAGCAGCTTAGACGGGGGCGCCGATACGCAGTATTTT.